Included here is one T cell receptor (beta chain) sequence, with context. These data originate in a study of identical twins. The trim removed 2 bases at V and 2 bases at J, leaving 9 bases unmatched. This CDR3 has 16 amino acids. Germline V gene data show CDR1 as DFQATT and CDR2 as SNEGSKA (reference sequence). TCRdb reprocessed the 5' RACE reads with MiXCR, giving one entry per CDR3 protein. The data show more than 1.5 million distinct CDR3 sequences, under 35% seen once. Sequencing was performed on cord blood. The genes are TRBV20-1 and TRBJ2-1; 7 bases fit TRBD2. This TCR was sampled from a newborn girl in good health. CDR3 nucleotide sequence: TGCAGTGCTAGATTCAGAGGAGGGAGGGCCTACAATGAGCAGTTCTTC. Translating it yields CSARFRGGRAYNEQFF.